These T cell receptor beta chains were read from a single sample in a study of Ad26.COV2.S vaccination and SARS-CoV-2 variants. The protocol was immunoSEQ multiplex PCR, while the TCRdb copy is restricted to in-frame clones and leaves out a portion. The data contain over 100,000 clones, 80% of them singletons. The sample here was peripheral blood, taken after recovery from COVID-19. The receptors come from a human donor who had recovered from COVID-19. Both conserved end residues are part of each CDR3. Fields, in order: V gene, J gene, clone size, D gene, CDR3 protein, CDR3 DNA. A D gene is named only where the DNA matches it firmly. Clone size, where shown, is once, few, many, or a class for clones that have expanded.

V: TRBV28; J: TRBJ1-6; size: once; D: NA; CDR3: CASSLHGRINSPLHF; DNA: TGTGCCAGCAGTTTACATGGGAGAATTAATTCACCCCTCCACTTT
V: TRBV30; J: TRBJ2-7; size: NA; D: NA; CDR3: CAWSVSVYEQYF; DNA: TGTGCCTGGAGTGTTTCCGTCTACGAGCAGTACTTC
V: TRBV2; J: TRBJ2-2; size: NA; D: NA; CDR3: CASNFKSPPNTGELFF; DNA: TGTGCCAGCAACTTCAAATCCCCTCCGAACACCGGGGAGCTGTTTTTT
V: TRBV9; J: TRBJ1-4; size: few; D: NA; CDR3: CAHAWDLWGATNEKLFF; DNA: TGTGCCCACGCGTGGGATCTCTGGGGGGCAACTAATGAAAAACTGTTTTTT
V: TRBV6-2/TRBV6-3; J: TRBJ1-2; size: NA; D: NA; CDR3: CASSPATASGVYGYTF; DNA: TGTGCCAGCAGTCCCGCCACAGCCTCTGGGGTCTATGGCTACACCTTC
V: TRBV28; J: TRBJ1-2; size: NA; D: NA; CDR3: CASSLLFSVDRIGGYGYTF; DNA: TGTGCCAGCAGTTTACTCTTCTCCGTAGACAGGATTGGGGGGTATGGCTACACCTTC
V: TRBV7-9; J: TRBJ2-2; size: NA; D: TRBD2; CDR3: CASSHRGGLTGELFF; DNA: TGTGCCAGCAGCCATCGCGGGGGATTAACCGGGGAGCTGTTTTTT
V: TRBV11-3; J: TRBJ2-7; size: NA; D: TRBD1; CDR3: CASSPDRGYEQYF; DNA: TGTGCCAGCAGCCCCGACAGGGGCTACGAGCAGTACTTC
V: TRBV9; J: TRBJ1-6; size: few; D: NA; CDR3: CASSTHEGLGGSPLHF; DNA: TGTGCCAGCAGCACTCATGAGGGTCTGGGGGGCTCACCCCTCCACTTT
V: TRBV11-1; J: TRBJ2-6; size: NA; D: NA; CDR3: CASSLTGYGANVLTF; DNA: TGTGCCAGCAGCTTAACCGGGTATGGGGCCAACGTCCTGACTTTC
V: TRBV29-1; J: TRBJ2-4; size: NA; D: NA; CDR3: CSVGASGSNIQYF; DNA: TGCAGCGTTGGAGCCAGCGGATCAAACATTCAGTACTTC
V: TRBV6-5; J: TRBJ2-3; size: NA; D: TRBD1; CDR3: CASRKTGADTQYF; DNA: TGTGCCAGCAGAAAAACAGGGGCAGATACGCAGTATTTT
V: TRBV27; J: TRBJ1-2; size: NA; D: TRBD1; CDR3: CASSTGTGTNNYGYTF; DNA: TGTGCCAGCAGTACCGGGACAGGGACCAATAACTATGGCTACACCTTC
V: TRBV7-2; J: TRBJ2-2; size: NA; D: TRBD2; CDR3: CASSALTGGAGGFTGELFF; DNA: TGTGCCAGCAGCGCGTTGACCGGTGGTGCGGGGGGGTTCACCGGGGAGCTGTTTTTT
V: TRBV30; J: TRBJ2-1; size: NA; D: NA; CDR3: CAWSESGSSYNEQFF; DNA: TGTGCCTGGAGTGAGTCGGGAAGCTCCTACAATGAGCAGTTCTTC
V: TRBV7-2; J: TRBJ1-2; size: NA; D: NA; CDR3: CASSLASTLPAPRTGYTF; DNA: TGTGCCAGCAGCTTAGCGTCGACTTTGCCGGCTCCACGGACTGGCTACACCTTC
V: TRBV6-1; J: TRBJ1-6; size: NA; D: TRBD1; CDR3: CASSEWQGENSPLHF; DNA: TGTGCCAGCAGTGAATGGCAGGGGGAAAATTCACCCCTCCACTTT
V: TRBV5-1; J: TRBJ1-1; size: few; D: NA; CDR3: CASSLTENTEAFF; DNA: TGCGCCAGCAGCTTAACAGAGAACACTGAAGCTTTCTTT
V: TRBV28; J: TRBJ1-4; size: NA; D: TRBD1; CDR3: CASSVRGRREKLFF; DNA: TGTGCCAGCAGTGTCAGGGGGAGGCGTGAAAAACTGTTTTTT
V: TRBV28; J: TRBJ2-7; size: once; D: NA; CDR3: CASSRQHSYEQYF; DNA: TGTGCCAGCAGTCGACAGCACTCCTACGAGCAGTACTTC
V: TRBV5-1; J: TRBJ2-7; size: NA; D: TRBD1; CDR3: CASRRDSSSYEQYF; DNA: TGCGCCAGCAGGAGGGACAGTAGCTCCTACGAGCAGTACTTC
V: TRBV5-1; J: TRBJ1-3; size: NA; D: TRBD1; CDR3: CASTATGEYAGNTIYF; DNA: TGCGCCAGCACCGCGACAGGGGAGTACGCTGGAAACACCATATATTTT
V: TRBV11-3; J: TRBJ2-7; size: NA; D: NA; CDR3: CASSDGPYEQYF; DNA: TGTGCCAGCAGCGACGGTCCTTACGAGCAGTACTTC
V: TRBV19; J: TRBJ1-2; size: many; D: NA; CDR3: CASSLGRPAGGYTF; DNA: TGTGCCAGTAGTTTAGGACGTCCCGCTGGCGGCTACACCTTC
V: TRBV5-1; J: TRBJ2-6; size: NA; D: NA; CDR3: CASSLGAGSGANVLTF; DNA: TGCGCCAGCAGCTTGGGGGCGGGCTCCGGGGCCAACGTCCTGACTTTC
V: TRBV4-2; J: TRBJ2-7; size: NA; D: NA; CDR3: CASSQDGGAGAPYEQYF; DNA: TGTGCCAGCAGCCAAGATGGGGGAGCAGGGGCCCCCTACGAGCAGTACTTC
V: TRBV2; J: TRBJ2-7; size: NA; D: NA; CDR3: CASSRQRYEQYF; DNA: TGTGCCAGCAGTCGACAGAGATACGAGCAGTACTTC
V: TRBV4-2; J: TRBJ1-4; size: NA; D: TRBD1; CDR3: CASSHGQGGEKLFF; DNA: TGTGCCAGCAGCCACGGACAGGGCGGGGAAAAACTGTTTTTT
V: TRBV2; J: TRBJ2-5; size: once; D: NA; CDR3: CASSEAGVMLETQYF; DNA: TGTGCCAGCAGTGAAGCCGGGGTGATGCTGGAGACCCAGTACTTC
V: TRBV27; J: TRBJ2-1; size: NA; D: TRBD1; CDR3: CASSLRQGILYNEQFF; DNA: TGTGCCAGCAGTTTACGACAGGGAATCTTGTACAATGAGCAGTTCTTC
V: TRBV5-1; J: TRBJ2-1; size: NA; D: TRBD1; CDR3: CASSKGQGASNEQFF; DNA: TGCGCCAGCAGCAAGGGACAGGGGGCTAGCAATGAGCAGTTCTTC
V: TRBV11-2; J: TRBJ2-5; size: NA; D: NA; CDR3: CASSLEQETQYF; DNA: TGTGCCAGCAGCTTAGAACAAGAGACCCAGTACTTC
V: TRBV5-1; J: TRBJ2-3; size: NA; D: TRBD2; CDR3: CASSFLAGGSTDTQYF; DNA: TGCGCCAGCAGCTTCTTAGCGGGGGGTAGCACAGATACGCAGTATTTT
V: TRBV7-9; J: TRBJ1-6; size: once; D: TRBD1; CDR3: CASSAGQGDSPLHF; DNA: TGTGCCAGCAGCGCGGGACAGGGGGACTCACCCCTCCACTTT
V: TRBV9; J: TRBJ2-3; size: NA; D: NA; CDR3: CASSVVADTDTQYF; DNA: TGTGCCAGCAGCGTAGTGGCGGACACAGATACGCAGTATTTT
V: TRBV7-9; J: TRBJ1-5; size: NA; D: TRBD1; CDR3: CASSRGQGSQPQHF; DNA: TGTGCCAGCAGCAGAGGACAGGGATCGCAGCCCCAGCATTTT
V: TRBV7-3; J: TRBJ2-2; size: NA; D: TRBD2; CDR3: CASSLTSGGVANTGELFF; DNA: TGTGCCAGCAGCTTAACGAGCGGGGGTGTGGCGAACACCGGGGAGCTGTTTTTT
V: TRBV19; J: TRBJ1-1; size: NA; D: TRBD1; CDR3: CASSIDSPGTADELNTEAFF; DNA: TGTGCCAGTAGTATAGATTCCCCCGGGACAGCCGACGAATTGAACACTGAAGCTTTCTTT
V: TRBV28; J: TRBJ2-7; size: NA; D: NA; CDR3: CASRQSFYPRSYEQYF; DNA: TGTGCCAGCAGGCAGTCTTTCTACCCTCGCTCCTACGAGCAGTACTTC
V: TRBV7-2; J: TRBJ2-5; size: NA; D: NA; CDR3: CASSLARQLQETQYF; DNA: TGTGCCAGCAGCTTAGCCCGACAGCTCCAAGAGACCCAGTACTTC
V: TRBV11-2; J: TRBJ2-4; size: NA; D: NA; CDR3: CASSLQGSIQYF; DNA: TGTGCCAGCAGCTTACAGGGCAGCATTCAGTACTTC
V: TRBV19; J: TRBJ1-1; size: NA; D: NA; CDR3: CASSMLNVNTEAFF; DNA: TGTGCCAGTAGTATGCTGAATGTGAACACTGAAGCTTTCTTT
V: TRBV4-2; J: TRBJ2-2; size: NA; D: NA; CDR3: CASSQDSAAPTGELFF; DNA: TGTGCCAGCAGCCAAGATTCGGCGGCCCCAACCGGGGAGCTGTTTTTT
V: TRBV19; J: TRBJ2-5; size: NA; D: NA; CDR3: CASSIVAGRQETQYF; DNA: TGTGCCAGTAGTATAGTGGCCGGACGTCAAGAGACCCAGTACTTC
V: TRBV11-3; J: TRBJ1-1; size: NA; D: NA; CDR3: CASSLDRNTEAFF; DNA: TGTGCCAGCAGCTTAGATAGGAACACTGAAGCTTTCTTT
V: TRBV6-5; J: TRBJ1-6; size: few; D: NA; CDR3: CASSGAWSPLHF; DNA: TGTGCCAGCAGCGGGGCCTGGTCACCCCTCCACTTT
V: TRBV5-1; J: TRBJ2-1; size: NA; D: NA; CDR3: CASSLALGVDEQFF; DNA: TGCGCCAGCAGCTTGGCCCTGGGGGTCGATGAGCAGTTCTTC
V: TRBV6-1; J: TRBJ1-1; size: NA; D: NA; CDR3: CASSDPGDTEAFF; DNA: TGTGCCAGCAGTGACCCTGGCGACACTGAAGCTTTCTTT
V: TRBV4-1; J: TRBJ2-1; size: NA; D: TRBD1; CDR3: CASSQGDRPYNEQFF; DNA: TGCGCCAGCAGCCAAGGGGACAGACCCTACAATGAGCAGTTCTTC
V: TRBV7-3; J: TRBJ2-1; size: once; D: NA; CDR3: CASSLTGTPYNEQFF; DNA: TGTGCCAGCAGCTTAACAGGGACTCCCTACAATGAGCAGTTCTTC
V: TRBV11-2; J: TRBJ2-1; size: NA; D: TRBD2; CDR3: CASRLTSSGGPRRPFF; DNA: TGTGCCAGCAGGTTGACATCTAGCGGGGGGCCCCGGCGCCCGTTCTTC
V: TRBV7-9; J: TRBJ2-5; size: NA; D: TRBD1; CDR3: CASSRISGTGNQETQYF; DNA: TGTGCCAGCAGCCGGATCTCCGGGACAGGGAACCAAGAGACCCAGTACTTC
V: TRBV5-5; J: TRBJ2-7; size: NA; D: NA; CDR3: CASSLGLQLPYEQYF; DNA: TGTGCCAGCAGCTTGGGTTTGCAGTTACCCTACGAGCAGTACTTC
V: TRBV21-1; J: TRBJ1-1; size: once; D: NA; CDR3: CASSLLTGTAHRGTEAFF; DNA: TGTGCCAGCAGCCTTTTAACCGGGACAGCCCATCGGGGCACTGAAGCTTTCTTT
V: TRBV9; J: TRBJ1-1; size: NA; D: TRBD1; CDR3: CASSPRGGTEAFF; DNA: TGTGCCAGCAGCCCCAGGGGGGGAACTGAAGCTTTCTTT